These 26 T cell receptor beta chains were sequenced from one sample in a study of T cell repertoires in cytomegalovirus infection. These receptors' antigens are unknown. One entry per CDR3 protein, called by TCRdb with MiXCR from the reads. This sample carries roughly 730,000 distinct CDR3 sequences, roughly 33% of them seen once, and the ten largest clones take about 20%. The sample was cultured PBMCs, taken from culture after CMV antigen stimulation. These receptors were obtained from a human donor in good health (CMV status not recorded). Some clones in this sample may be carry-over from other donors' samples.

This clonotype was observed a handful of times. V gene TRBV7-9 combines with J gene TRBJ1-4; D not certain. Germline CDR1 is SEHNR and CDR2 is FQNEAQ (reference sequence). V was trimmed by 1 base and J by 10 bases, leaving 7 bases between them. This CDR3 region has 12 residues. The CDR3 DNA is TGTGCCAGCAGCTTAGTGGAGGGAAAACTGTTTTTT. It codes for CASSLVEGKLFF. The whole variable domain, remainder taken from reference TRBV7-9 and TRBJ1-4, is DTGVSQNPRHKITKRGQNVTFRCDPISEHNRLYWYRQTLGQGPEFLTYFQNEAQLEKSRLLSDRFSAERPKGSFSTLEIQRTEQGDSAMYLCASSLVEGKLFFGSGTQLSVL.

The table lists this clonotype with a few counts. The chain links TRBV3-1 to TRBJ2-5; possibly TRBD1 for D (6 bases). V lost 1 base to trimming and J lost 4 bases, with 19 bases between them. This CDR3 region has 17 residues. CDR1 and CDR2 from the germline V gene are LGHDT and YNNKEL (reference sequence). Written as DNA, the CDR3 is TGTGCCAGCAGCCAAGGAGTTAACAGGGCTTGGAGAGAGACCCAGTACTTC. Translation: CASSQGVNRAWRETQYF.

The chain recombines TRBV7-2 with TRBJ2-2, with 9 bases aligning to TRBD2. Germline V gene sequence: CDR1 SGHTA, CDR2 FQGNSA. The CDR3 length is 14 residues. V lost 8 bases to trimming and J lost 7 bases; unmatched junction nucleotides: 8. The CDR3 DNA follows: TGTGCCAGCTCGGCGGGGGGGCCGGTCGGGGAGCTGTTTTTT. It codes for CASSAGGPVGELFF.

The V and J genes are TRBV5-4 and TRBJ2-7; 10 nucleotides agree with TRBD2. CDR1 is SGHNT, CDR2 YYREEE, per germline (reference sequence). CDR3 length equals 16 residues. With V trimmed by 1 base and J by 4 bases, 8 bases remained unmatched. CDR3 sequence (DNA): TGTGCCAGCAGCTTGCCTCCCGGGACTAGCGCGTACGAGCAGTACTTC. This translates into CASSLPPGTSAYEQYF.

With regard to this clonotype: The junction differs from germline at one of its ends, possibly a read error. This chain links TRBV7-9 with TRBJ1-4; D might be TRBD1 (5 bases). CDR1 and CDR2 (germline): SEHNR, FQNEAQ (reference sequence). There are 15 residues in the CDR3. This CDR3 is CASSPWTLTTEKLFF. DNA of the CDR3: TGTGCCAGCAGCCCCTGGACACTCACTACTGAAAAACTGTTTTTT.

The CDR3 DNA sequence: TGTGCCAGCAGCTTGGGACAGGTAGCCAAAAACATTCAGTACTTC. Amino acid sequence: CASSLGQVAKNIQYF. The gene calls are TRBV5-6 and TRBJ2-4; possible D gene TRBD1, 6 bases. Germline V CDR1 and CDR2: SGHDT, YYEEEE. The CDR3 totals 15 residues. Trimming stripped 0 bases from V and 0 bases from J, with 7 bases between.

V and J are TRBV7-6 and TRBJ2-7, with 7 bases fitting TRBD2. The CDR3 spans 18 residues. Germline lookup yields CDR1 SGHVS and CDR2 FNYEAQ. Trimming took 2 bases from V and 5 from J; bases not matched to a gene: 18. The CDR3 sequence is CASSLNMERGAPSHEQYF. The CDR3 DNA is TGTGCCAGCAGCTTAAATATGGAGCGGGGCGCCCCTAGCCACGAGCAGTACTTC.

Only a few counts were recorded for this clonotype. DNA of the CDR3: TGTGCCAGCAGCTTGTGGCGGTTCTACAATGAGCAGTTCTTC. Translation: CASSLWRFYNEQFF. This chain links TRBV7-2 with TRBJ2-1; the D is unclear. Trimming removed 3 bases at V and 3 bases at J, with 9 bases between. There are 14 residues in the CDR3. Germline V gene data show CDR1 as SGHTA and CDR2 as FQGNSA. Supplemented by reference TRBV7-2 and TRBJ2-1, the full variable domain reads GAGVSQSPSNKVTEKGKDVELRCDPISGHTALYWYRQSLGQGLEFLIYFQGNSAPDKSGLPSDRFSAERTGGSVSTLTIQRTQQEDSAVYLCASSLWRFYNEQFFGPGTRLTVL.

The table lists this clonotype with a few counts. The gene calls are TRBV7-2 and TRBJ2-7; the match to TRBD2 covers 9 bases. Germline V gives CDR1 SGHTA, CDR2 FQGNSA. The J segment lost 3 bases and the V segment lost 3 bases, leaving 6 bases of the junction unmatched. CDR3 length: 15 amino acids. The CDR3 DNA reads TGTGCCAGCAGCTTTGGGACTAGCTCGCACTACGAGCAGTACTTC. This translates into CASSFGTSSHYEQYF.

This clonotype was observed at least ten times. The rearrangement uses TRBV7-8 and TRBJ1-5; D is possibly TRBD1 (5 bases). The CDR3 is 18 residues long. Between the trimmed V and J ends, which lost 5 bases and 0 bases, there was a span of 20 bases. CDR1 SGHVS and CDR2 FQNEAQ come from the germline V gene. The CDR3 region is CASSDPWWGPYSNQPQHF. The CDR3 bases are TGTGCCAGCAGCGATCCTTGGTGGGGCCCCTATAGCAATCAGCCCCAGCATTTT.

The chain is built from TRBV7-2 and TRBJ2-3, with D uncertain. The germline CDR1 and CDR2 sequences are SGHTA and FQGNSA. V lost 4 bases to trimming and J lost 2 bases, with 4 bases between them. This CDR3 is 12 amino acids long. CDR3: CASSSITDTQYF. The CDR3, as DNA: TGTGCCAGCAGCTCTATCACAGATACGCAGTATTTT.

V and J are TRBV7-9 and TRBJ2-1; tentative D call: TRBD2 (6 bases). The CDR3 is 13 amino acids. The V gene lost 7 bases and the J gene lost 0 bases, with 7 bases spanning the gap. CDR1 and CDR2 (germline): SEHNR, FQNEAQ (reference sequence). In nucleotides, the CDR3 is TGTGCCAGCATGGAGGGCTCCTACAATGAGCAGTTCTTC. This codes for CASMEGSYNEQFF.

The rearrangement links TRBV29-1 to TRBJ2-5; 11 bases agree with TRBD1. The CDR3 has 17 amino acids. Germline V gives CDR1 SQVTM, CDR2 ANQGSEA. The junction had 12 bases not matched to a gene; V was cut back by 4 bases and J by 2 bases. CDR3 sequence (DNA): TGCAGCGTTGTTAAGGGACAGGGGGTGAGGTATCAAGAGACCCAGTACTTC. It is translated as CSVVKGQGVRYQETQYF.

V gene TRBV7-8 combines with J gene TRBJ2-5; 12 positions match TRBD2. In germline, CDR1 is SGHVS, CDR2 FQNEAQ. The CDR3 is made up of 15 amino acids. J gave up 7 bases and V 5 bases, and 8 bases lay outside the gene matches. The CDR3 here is CASSGSSGGAGTQYF. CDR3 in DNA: TGTGCCAGCAGCGGTTCTAGCGGGGGGGCAGGGACCCAGTACTTC.

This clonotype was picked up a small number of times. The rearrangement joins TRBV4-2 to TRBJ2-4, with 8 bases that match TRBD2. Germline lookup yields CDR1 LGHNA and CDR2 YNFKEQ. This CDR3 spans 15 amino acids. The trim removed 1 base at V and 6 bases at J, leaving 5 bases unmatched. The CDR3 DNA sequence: TGTGCCAGCAGCCAAGGGGGACTAGGGAGAAACATTCAGTACTTC. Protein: CASSQGGLGRNIQYF.

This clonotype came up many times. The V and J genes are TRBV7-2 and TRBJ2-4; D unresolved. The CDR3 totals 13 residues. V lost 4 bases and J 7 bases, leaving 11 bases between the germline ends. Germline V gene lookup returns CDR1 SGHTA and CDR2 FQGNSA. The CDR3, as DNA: TGTGCCAGCAGCTCCCCCGGACCTAACATTCAGTACTTC. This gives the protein CASSSPGPNIQYF.

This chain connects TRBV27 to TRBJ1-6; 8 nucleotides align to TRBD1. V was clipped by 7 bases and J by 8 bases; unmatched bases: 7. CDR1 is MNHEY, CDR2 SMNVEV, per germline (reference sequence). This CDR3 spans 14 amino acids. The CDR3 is CASNLGTGDSPLHF. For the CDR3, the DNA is TGTGCCAGCAACCTAGGGACAGGAGATTCACCCCTCCACTTT.

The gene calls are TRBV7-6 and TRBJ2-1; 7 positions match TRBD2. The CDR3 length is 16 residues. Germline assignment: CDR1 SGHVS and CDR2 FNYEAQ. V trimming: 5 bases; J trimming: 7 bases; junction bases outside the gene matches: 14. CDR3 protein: CASSPSGGSLTNEQFF. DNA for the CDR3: TGTGCCAGCAGCCCCTCCGGCGGGAGTTTAACGAATGAGCAGTTCTTC.

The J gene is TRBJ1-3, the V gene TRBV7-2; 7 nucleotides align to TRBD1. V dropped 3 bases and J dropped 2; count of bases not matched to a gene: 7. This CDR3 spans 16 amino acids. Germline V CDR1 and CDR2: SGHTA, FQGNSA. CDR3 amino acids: CASSFYGTAAGNTIYF. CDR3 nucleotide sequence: TGTGCCAGCAGCTTTTACGGGACAGCGGCTGGAAACACCATATATTTT.

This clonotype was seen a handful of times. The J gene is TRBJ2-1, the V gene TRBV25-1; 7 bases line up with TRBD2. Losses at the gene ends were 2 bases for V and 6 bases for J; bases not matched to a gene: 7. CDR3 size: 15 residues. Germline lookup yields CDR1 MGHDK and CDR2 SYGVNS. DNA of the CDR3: TGTGCCAGCAGTGAACCCAAGCGGGGTGCCAATGAGCAGTTCTTC. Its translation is CASSEPKRGANEQFF. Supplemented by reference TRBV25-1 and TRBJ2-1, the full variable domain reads EADIYQTPRYLVIGTGKKITLECSQTMGHDKMYWYQQDPGMELHLIHYSYGVNSTEKGDLSSESTVSRIRTEHFPLTLESARPSHTSQYLCASSEPKRGANEQFFGPGTRLTVL.

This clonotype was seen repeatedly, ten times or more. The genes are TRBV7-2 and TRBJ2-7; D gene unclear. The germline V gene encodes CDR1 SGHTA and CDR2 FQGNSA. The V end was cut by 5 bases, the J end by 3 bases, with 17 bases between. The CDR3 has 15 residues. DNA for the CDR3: TGTGCCAGCAGCCTAAGGGCTCGGTTTGGCTACGAGCAGTACTTC. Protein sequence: CASSLRARFGYEQYF.

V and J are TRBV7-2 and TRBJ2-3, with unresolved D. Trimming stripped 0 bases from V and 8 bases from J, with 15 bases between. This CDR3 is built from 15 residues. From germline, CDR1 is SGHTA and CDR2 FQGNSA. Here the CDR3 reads CASSLALERRGTQYF. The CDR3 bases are TGTGCCAGCAGCTTAGCGCTGGAAAGACGCGGTACGCAGTATTTT.

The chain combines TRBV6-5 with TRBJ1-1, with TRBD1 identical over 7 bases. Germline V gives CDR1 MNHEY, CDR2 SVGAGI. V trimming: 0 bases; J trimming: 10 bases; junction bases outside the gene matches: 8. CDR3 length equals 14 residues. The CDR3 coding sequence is TGTGCCAGCAGTTACTCTATTGTCACAGGGGTAGCTTTCTTT. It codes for CASSYSIVTGVAFF.

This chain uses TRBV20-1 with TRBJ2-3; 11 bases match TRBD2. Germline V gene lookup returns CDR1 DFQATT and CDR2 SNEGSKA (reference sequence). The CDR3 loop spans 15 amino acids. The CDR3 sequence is CSPGELAGVTDTQYF. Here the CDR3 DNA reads TGCAGCCCCGGGGAACTAGCGGGAGTCACAGATACGCAGTATTTT.

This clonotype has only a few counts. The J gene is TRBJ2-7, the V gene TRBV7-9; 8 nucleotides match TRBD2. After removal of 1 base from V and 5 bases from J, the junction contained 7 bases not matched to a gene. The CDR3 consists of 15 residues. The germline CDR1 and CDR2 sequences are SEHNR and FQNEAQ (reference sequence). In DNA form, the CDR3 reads TGTGCCAGCAGCTTAGTCTCAGGACTAGCTAACGAGCAGTACTTC. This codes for CASSLVSGLANEQYF.

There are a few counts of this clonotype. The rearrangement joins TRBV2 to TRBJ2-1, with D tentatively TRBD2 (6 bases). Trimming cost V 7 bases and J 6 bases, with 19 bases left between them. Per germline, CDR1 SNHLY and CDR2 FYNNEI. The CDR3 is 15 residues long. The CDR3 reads CASTARAGPINEQFF. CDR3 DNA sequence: TGTGCCAGCACGGCGCGGGCGGGGCCAATCAATGAGCAGTTCTTC.